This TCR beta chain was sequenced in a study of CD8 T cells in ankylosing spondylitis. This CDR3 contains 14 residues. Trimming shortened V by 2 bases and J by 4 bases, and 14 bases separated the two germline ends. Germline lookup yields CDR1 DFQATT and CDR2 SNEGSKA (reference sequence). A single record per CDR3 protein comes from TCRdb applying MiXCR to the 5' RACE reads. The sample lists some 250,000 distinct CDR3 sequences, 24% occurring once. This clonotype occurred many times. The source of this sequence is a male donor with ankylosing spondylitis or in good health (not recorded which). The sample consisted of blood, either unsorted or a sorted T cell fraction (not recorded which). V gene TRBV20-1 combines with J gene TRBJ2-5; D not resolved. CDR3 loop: CSARWLGWGETQYF. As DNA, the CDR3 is TGCAGTGCTAGATGGTTGGGGTGGGGAGAGACCCAGTACTTC.